The 15 T cell receptor beta chains below were found in one sample sequenced in a study of cytomegalovirus exposure and HLA in healthy donors. In the PCR, 60 Vbeta and 13 Jbeta primers were used. Sequencing used immunoSEQ multiplex PCR; TCRdb keeps in-frame clones, though not all of them. The data contain 200,000 or so clones, approximately 83% of them singletons. The specimen sequenced was PBMCs. These receptors all stem from a boy younger than 10 in good health and CMV-seronegative.

This clone was detected a few times. The V gene is TRBV5-4, the J gene TRBJ2-2; maybe TRBD1 (6 bases). The CDR3 has 14 amino acids. The germline CDR1 and CDR2 sequences are SGHNT and YYREEE (reference sequence). The ends were cut back, 4 bases at V and 4 bases at J, with 11 bases in the middle. The CDR3 sequence: CASSPGVATGELFF. The CDR3 region has the DNA TGTGCCAGCAGCCCAGGGGTGGCCACCGGGGAGCTGTTTTTT. Based on the CDR3 plus reference TRBV5-4 and TRBJ2-2, the full variable domain is ETGVTQSPTHLIKTRGQQVTLRCSSQSGHNTVSWYQQALGQGPQFIFQYYREEENGRGNFPPRFSGLQFPNYSSELNVNALELDDSALYLCASSPGVATGELFFGEGSRLTVL.

This clone has only one observation. This chain joins TRBV4-2 and TRBJ1-6, with TRBD1 matching over 7 bases. V lost 1 base, J lost 3 bases, and 0 bases stayed unmatched. Per the germline V gene, CDR1 is LGHNA and CDR2 is YNFKEQ. The CDR3 sequence is 15 residues long. CDR3 in amino acids: CASSQGDSYNSPLHF. The CDR3 DNA reads TGTGCCAGCAGCCAAGGGGACAGCTATAATTCACCCCTCCACTTT.

This chain connects TRBV18 to TRBJ2-5; 7 nucleotides line up with TRBD2. CDR3 length: 16 residues. With 0 bases clipped from V and 0 bases from J, the junction kept 4 bases outside the gene matches. The germline V gene has CDR1 KGHSH and CDR2 LQKENI. CDR3: CASSPPWGGYQETQYF. The CDR3 DNA reads TGTGCCAGCTCACCACCGTGGGGGGGTTACCAAGAGACCCAGTACTTC.

This clone was recorded once. The rearrangement uses TRBV12-5 and TRBJ2-5; D is unresolved. CDR1 is LGHNT and CDR2 is FRNRAP in the germline V gene. CDR3 length: 10 amino acids. The V end was cut by 6 bases, the J end by 5 bases, with 4 bases between. The CDR3 DNA follows: TGTGCTAGTGGGAGGGAGACCCAGTACTTC. This gives the protein CASGRETQYF.

For this clone: The same CDR3 is also encoded by other DNA sequences in this sample. The J gene is TRBJ2-5, the V gene TRBV7-3; D is undetermined. The CDR3 spans 13 residues. Germline CDR1 and CDR2: SGHTA and FQGTGA. V was clipped by 2 bases and J by 2 bases, with 6 bases between them. CDR3 residues: CASSLSGQETQYF. The CDR3 DNA reads TGTGCCAGCAGCTTATCCGGTCAAGAGACCCAGTACTTC.

On this clone itself: Other DNA sequences in this specimen translate into the identical CDR3. The V gene is TRBV7-9, the J gene TRBJ1-3; D perhaps matches TRBD1 (5 bases). The CDR3 runs to 18 residues. V lost 2 bases to trimming and J lost 8 bases, with 25 bases between them. Germline values: CDR1 SEHNR, CDR2 FQNEAQ (reference sequence). CDR3 sequence reads: CASSLNRPGRGDGDTIYF. The CDR3 nucleotides read TGTGCCAGCAGCTTAAATCGCCCGGGGCGGGGGGATGGGGACACCATATATTTT.

CDR3 in amino acids: CASSLDRTGELFF. CDR3 in DNA: TGCGCCAGCAGCTTGGACAGAACCGGGGAGCTGTTTTTT. The chain uses TRBV5-1 and TRBJ2-2; D is uncertain. With 0 bases removed from V and 5 bases from J, the gap between germline ends came to 5 bases. CDR3 size: 13 residues. Germline CDR1 and CDR2: SGHRS and YFSETQ.

The chain couples TRBV7-2 to TRBJ1-4; maybe TRBD1 (5 bases). Trimming left V 7 bases short and J 4 bases short, with 16 bases between. The germline V gene encodes CDR1 SGHTA and CDR2 FQGNSA. This CDR3 is built from 15 residues. The CDR3 nucleotides are TGTGCCAGCACCCCGCTTGGGGGGGGTAATGAAAAACTGTTTTTT. As protein: CASTPLGGGNEKLFF. The full variable domain, in which reference TRBV7-2 and TRBJ1-4 provide the parts outside the CDR3, is GAGVSQSPSNKVTEKGKDVELRCDPISGHTALYWYRQSLGQGLEFLIYFQGNSAPDKSGLPSDRFSAERTGGSVSTLTIQRTQQEDSAVYLCASTPLGGGNEKLFFGSGTQLSVL.

This clone has only a few counts. CDR3: CASSPRQGTNSPLHF. In nucleotides, the CDR3 is TGTGCCAGCAGTCCACGACAGGGTACTAATTCACCCCTCCACTTT. The chain uses TRBV6-5 and TRBJ1-6, with TRBD1 identical over 7 bases. Losses at the gene ends were 5 bases for V and 6 bases for J; bases not matched to a gene: 7. This CDR3 is built from 15 residues. The germline V gene has CDR1 MNHEY and CDR2 SVGAGI.

The V call is TRBV6-1, the J call TRBJ1-6; D gene uncertain. Germline CDR1 MNHNS, CDR2 SASEGT. CDR3 size: 12 residues. V lost 8 bases, J lost 8 bases, and 10 bases lay in between. CDR3 coding DNA: TGTGCCAGCGGTCCGGTGGATTCACCCCTCCACTTT. It yields the protein CASGPVDSPLHF.

The chain carries TRBV4-2 and TRBJ2-7; D unresolved. V lost 1 base to trimming and J lost 1 base, with 14 bases between them. Germline CDR1 is LGHNA and CDR2 is YNFKEQ. The CDR3 totals 16 residues. The CDR3 is CASSQGAADLSYEQYF. CDR3 sequence (DNA): TGTGCCAGCAGCCAAGGGGCAGCCGATTTATCCTACGAGCAGTACTTC.

The chain employs TRBV5-1 and TRBJ1-4; a possible D gene is TRBD1 (5 bases). With 4 bases removed from V and 4 bases from J, the gap between germline ends came to 8 bases. From germline, CDR1 is SGHRS and CDR2 YFSETQ. CDR3 length: 13 amino acids. In DNA, the CDR3 is TGCGCCAGCAGCCCCAGGGTTAATGAAAAACTGTTTTTT. It is translated as CASSPRVNEKLFF.

The V and J genes are TRBV7-2 and TRBJ1-2; D unclear. CDR3 length equals 12 residues. Germline CDR1 reads SGHTA; CDR2 reads FQGNSA. V gave up 8 bases and J gave up 8 bases, with 15 bases separating them. The CDR3 nucleotides are TGTGCCAGCGCCCGAGAGGTGCGAGGCTACACCTTC. It is translated as CASAREVRGYTF.

The chain joins TRBV6-5 to TRBJ1-2; 7 bases match TRBD1. Per the germline V gene, CDR1 is MNHEY and CDR2 is SVGAGI. The CDR3 totals 14 residues. V shed 5 bases and J 6 bases; nucleotides not matched to a gene: 9. The CDR3 loop is CASSTFYRGDGYTF. CDR3 coding DNA: TGTGCCAGCAGTACCTTCTACAGGGGAGATGGCTACACCTTC.

V and J are TRBV5-6 and TRBJ2-5, with 10 bases aligning to TRBD1. Germline-derived CDR1 and CDR2 are SGHDT and YYEEEE. This CDR3 is 15 amino acids long. J gave up 7 bases and V 5 bases, and 11 bases lay outside the gene matches. CDR3 region: CASREGTGEFGTQYF. The CDR3 DNA reads as TGTGCCAGCAGGGAGGGGACAGGGGAGTTTGGGACCCAGTACTTC.